This record looks at one T cell receptor (beta chain) sequence and its context. What this receptor recognizes is not known. Qualities for individual bases were not recorded, and no much larger clone is one base off. Whole blood was collected in K2EDTA tubes by collaborating institutions according to the institutions' own protocols. Collaborator samples were shipped for TCRbeta analysis as frozen whole blood, isolated PBMCs, or DNA extracted from either sample type. The sample is drawn from a study of blood T cell repertoires in COVID-19 (dated by TCRdb to the early 2020s). About the study as a whole: Samples from collaborators originated in the United States, Italy and Spain and spanned both the acute and convalescent phases of COVID-19. The prospective study material was composed of cDNA or gDNA derived from T cells, B-cell-depleted T cells, or PBMCs. Subjects who had been exposed to COVID-19, were actively infected with it, or had recovered from it provided the deeply sampled blood TCRbeta repertoires that made up the dataset. A freely available public database, intended as a resource for researchers studying the immune response to SARS-CoV-2, is where the repertoires were released. The samples were drawn from two sources: the first 160 participants of the ongoing ImmuneRACE study, and 1,254 subjects contributed by 6 global collaborators. A de-identified subject ID, COVID-19 status, age in years and sex were almost always included in the sample metadata. HLA class I and class II types, where available, came from metadata supplied by the sample provider rather than from assay-based typing. The paper's findings and limits, for the study overall: How much clinical and demographic metadata was included differed by source and by participant, and the metadata was provided uncurated.

TCRbeta CDR3 regions were amplified from genomic DNA by means of the immunoSEQ Assay, a bias-controlled multiplex PCR. On the study's bioinformatics: Within the assay, amplification of reference gene primers was used to estimate how many nucleated cells each sample contained. To quantify the absolute abundance of each unique TCRbeta CDR3 rearrangement, sequence reads were collapsed and filtered. For each sample, productive Simpson clonality was calculated as the square root of Simpson's diversity index across productive rearrangements. TCRdb's version of the immuneACCESS table is confined to in-frame rearrangements and falls short of the full clone set. An unresolved V gene accounts for under half of the shortfall where checked; the remainder is of unknown origin. Clone size and the V and J calls come from that table; the DNA yielded D and trimming. A total of 60,000 or so clones appear in this sample, about 80% of them only once. The ten largest make up roughly 4% of the sample.

According to the germline V gene, CDR1 reads SGHTA and CDR2 reads FQGTGA. Its CDR3 holds 14 amino acids, cysteine through phenylalanine. Only the CDR3 portion is preserved as DNA: 42 bases, with reading frame beginning at the first base. Trimming takes 6 bases off V and 1 base off J; junction bases not matched to a gene: 3. Sequencing used peripheral blood. The sequence derives from a man between 60 and 75 years old with acute or convalescent COVID-19. Recombination linked TRBV7-3 to TRBJ2-3; 8 nucleotides in the junction match TRBD2. This receptor carries the CDR3 CASSNSGGTDTQYF. The DNA reads TGTGCCAGCAGTAATAGCGGGGGCACAGATACGCAGTATTTT.